This TCR beta chain is drawn from a study of blood T cell repertoires in COVID-19. This CDR3 is 13 amino acids long. Trimming took off 5 bases at V and 6 bases at J, with 12 bases between the two ends. The germline V gene has CDR1 SGHAT and CDR2 FQDESV (reference sequence). Here immunoSEQ multiplex PCR was the method, and the copy in TCRdb shows in-frame clones only, minus some. The sample lists a few hundred thousand clones; around 84% were seen once. This clonotype was sampled from a woman in her sixties with COVID-19, enrolled during active disease. This chain joins TRBV11-1 and TRBJ2-3; D uncertain. The sequenced sample was peripheral blood. The CDR3 DNA reads TGTGCCAGCAGCCCCCCTCAGAGGGATACGCAGTATTTT. Its protein product is CASSPPQRDTQYF.